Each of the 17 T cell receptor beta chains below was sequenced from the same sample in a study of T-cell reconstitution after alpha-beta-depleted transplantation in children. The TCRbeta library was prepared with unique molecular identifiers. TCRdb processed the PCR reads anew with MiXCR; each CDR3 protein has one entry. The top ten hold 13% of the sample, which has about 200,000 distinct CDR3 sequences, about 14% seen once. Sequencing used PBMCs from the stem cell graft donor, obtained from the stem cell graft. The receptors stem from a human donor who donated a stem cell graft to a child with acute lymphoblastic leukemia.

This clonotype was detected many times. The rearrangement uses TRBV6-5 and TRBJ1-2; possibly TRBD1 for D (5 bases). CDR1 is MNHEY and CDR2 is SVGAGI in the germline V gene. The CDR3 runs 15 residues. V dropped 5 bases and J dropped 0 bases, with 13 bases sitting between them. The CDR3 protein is CASSTTGRTNYGYTF. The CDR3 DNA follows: TGTGCCAGCAGTACAACAGGTCGTACTAACTATGGCTACACCTTC.

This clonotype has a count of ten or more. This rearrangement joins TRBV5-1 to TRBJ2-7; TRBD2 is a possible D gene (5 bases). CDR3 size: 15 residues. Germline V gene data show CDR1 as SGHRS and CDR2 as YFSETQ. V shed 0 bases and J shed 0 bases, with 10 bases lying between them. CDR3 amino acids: CASSLVMGSSYEQYF. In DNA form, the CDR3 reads TGCGCCAGCAGCTTGGTAATGGGGAGCTCCTACGAGCAGTACTTC. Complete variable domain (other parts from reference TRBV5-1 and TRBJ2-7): KAGVTQTPRYLIKTRGQQVTLSCSPISGHRSVSWYQQTPGQGLQFLFEYFSETQRNKGNFPGRFSGRQFSNSRSEMNVSTLELGDSALYLCASSLVMGSSYEQYFGPGTRLTVT.

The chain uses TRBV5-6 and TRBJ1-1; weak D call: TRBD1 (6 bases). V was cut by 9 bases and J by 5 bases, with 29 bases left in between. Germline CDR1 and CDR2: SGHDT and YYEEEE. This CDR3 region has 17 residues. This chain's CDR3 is CAIGPASHRVRRTEAFF. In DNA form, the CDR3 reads TGTGCCATCGGCCCGGCGTCCCACAGGGTGCGTCGGACTGAAGCTTTCTTT.

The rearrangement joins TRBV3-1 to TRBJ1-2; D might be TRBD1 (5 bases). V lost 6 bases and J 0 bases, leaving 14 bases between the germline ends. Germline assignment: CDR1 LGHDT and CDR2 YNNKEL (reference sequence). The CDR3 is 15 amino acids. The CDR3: CASSRGTEANYGYTF. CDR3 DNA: TGTGCCAGCAGTCGTGGGACGGAAGCTAACTATGGCTACACCTTC.

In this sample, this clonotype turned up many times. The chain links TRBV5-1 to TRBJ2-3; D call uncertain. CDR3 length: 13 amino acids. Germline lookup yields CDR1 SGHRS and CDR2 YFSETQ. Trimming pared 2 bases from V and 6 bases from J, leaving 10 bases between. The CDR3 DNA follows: TGCGCCAGCAGCTTACAGAGTGCGGATACGCAGTATTTT. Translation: CASSLQSADTQYF.

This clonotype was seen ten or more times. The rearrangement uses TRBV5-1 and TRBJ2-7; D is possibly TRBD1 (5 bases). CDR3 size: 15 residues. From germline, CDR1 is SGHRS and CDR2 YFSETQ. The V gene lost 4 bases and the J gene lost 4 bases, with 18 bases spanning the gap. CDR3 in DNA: TGCGCCAGCAGCGTGGTCCCAGGACACCAATACGAGCAGTACTTC. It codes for CASSVVPGHQYEQYF.

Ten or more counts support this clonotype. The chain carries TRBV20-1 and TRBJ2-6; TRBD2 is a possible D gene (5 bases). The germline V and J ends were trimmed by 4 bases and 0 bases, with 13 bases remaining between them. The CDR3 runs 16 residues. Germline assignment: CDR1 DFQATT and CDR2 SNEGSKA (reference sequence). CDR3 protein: CSAKEVGYSGANVLTF. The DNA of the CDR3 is TGCAGTGCTAAGGAGGTCGGGTACTCTGGGGCCAACGTCCTGACTTTC.

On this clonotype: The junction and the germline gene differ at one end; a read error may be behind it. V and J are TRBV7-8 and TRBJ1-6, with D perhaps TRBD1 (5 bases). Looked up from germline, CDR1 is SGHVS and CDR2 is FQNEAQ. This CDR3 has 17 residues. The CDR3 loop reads CASSLGPERSYNSPLHF. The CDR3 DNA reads TGTGCCAGCAGCTTGGGACCCGAGCGCTCCTATAATTCACCCCTCCACTTC.

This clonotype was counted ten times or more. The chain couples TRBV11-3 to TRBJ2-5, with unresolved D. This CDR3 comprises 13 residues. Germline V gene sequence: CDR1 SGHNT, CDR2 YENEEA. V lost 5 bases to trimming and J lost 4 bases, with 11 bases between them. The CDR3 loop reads CASSRGPRETQYF. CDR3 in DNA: TGTGCCAGCAGCCGAGGACCCAGAGAGACCCAGTACTTC.

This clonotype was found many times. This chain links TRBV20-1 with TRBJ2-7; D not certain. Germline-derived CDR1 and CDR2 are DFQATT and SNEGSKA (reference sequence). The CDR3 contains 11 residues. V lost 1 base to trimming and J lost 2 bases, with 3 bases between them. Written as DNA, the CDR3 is TGCAGTGCTAGAGCGCCCTACGAGCAGTACTTC. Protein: CSARAPYEQYF.

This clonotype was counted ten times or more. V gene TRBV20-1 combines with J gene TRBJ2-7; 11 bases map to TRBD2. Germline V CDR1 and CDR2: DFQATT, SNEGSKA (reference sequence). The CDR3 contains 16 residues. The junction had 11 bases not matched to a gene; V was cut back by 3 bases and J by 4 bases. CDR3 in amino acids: CSARYPTSGSRYEQYF. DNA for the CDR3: TGCAGTGCTAGGTACCCAACTAGCGGGAGTCGGTACGAGCAGTACTTC.

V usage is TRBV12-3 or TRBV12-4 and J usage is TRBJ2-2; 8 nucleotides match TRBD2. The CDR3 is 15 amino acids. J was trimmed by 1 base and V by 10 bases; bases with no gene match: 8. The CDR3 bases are TGTGCCATACGTGGCGGGGGGAAGAACACCGGGGAGCTGTTTTTT. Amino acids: CAIRGGGKNTGELFF.

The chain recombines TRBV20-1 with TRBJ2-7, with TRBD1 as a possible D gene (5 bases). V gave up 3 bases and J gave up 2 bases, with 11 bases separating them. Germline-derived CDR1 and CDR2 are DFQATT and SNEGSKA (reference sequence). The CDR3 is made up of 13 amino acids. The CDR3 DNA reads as TGCAGTGCTAGTAGGGGTCTTGCCTACGAGCAGTACTTC. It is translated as CSASRGLAYEQYF.

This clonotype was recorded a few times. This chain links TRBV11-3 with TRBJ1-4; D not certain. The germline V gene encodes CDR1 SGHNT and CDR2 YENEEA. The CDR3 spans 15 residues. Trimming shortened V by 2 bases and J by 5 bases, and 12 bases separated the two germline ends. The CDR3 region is CASSLSREENEKLFF. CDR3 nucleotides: TGTGCCAGCAGCTTAAGTCGGGAGGAGAATGAAAAACTGTTTTTT.

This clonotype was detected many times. The CDR3 loop is CASRRAGKNTEAFF. DNA of the CDR3: TGTGCCAGCAGGCGAGCGGGAAAGAACACTGAAGCTTTCTTT. This chain joins TRBV12-3 or TRBV12-4 and TRBJ1-1; D gene uncertain. This CDR3 comprises 14 residues. The V end was cut by 6 bases, the J end by 1 base, with 12 bases between.

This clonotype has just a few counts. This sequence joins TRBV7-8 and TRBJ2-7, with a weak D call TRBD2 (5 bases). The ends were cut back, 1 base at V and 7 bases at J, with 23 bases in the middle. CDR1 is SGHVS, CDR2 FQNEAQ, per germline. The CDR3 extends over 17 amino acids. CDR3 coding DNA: TGTGCCAGCAGCTTAGGCTTGGCGCGACTAAGGGTTCATGAGCAGTACTTC. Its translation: CASSLGLARLRVHEQYF.

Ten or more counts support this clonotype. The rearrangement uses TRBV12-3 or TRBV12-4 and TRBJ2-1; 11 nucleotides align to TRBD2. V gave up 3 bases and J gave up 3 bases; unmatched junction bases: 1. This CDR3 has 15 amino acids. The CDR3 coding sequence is TGTGCCAGCAGTTTCACTAGCGGGGGCTACAATGAGCAGTTCTTC. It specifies CASSFTSGGYNEQFF.